One sample yielded the 3 T cell receptor beta chains listed below, sequenced in a study of T cell responses to AZD1222 COVID-19 vaccine. The assay was immunoSEQ multiplex PCR, and TCRdb's table has in-frame clones only and misses some. The sample has under 150,000 clones; about 87% are singletons. Sequences were derived from peripheral blood, sampled on day 0 of AZD1222 vaccination. All receptors come from an adult in good health.

CDR3 in amino acids: CASSYAPGTYEQYF. The DNA of the CDR3 is TGTGCCAGCAGTTATGCACCGGGGACCTACGAGCAGTACTTC. The rearrangement uses TRBV6-5 and TRBJ2-7; maybe TRBD2 (5 bases). The CDR3 is 14 residues long. Trimming cost V 3 bases and J 2 bases, with 11 bases left between them. CDR1 and CDR2 (germline): MNHEY, SVGAGI.

The chain joins TRBV27 to TRBJ1-2, with D maybe TRBD1 (5 bases). Germline loops: CDR1 MNHEY, CDR2 SMNVEV (reference sequence). V gave up 5 bases and J gave up 4 bases, with 14 bases separating them. This CDR3 is 14 amino acids long. In nucleotides, the CDR3 is TGTGCCAGCAGTGGGACTTCAGCCCCCTATGGCTACACCTTC. Amino acids: CASSGTSAPYGYTF.

J is TRBJ2-1 and V is TRBV24-1, with TRBD2 identical over 8 bases. The CDR3 sequence is 16 residues long. With 4 bases clipped from V and 0 bases from J, the junction kept 4 bases outside the gene matches. CDR1 and CDR2 from the germline V gene are KGHDR and SFDVKD. The CDR3 DNA sequence: TGTGCCACCAGTGACCCACTAGCGGACTCCTACAATGAGCAGTTCTTC. Translating it yields CATSDPLADSYNEQFF.